The 25 T cell receptor beta chains presented below share a single source sample, sequenced in a study of cytomegalovirus exposure and HLA in healthy donors. Researchers ran the PCR with 60 Vbeta and 13 Jbeta primers. The repertoire was sequenced with immunoSEQ multiplex PCR; TCRdb's copy has only in-frame clones and lacks some. This sample has around 150,000 clones, with around nine tenths found just once. Material: PBMCs. These receptors were collected from a woman aged 25 to 39 in good health and CMV-seronegative.

The V gene is TRBV4-3, the J gene TRBJ2-1; 14 positions agree with TRBD2. V trimming: 4 bases; J trimming: 0 bases; junction bases outside the gene matches: 8. Germline values: CDR1 LGHNA, CDR2 YSLEER. This CDR3 spans 19 amino acids. DNA of the CDR3: TGCGCCAGCAGCCTAGGGACTAGCGGGGGCCGAAGCTCCTACAATGAGCAGTTCTTC. Translating gives CASSLGTSGGRSSYNEQFF.

The J gene is TRBJ1-3, the V gene TRBV30, with D perhaps TRBD1 (5 bases). The V end lost 6 bases, the J end lost 1 base, and 13 bases lay between the germline ends. Per germline, CDR1 GTSNPN and CDR2 SVGIG (reference sequence). The CDR3 covers 14 residues. CDR3 amino acids: CACRHGGSGNTIYF. The DNA for the CDR3 is TGTGCCTGTCGTCACGGGGGTTCTGGAAACACCATATATTTT.

The chain carries TRBV27 and TRBJ2-1; tentatively, D is TRBD2 (5 bases). CDR1 is MNHEY and CDR2 is SMNVEV in the germline V gene (reference sequence). Trimming shortened V by 2 bases and J by 8 bases, and 19 bases separated the two germline ends. The CDR3 covers 16 residues. The CDR3 sequence is CASSLEVGRLIDEQFF. CDR3 bases: TGTGCCAGCAGTTTAGAGGTGGGGAGATTGATCGATGAGCAGTTCTTC.

The V gene is TRBV19, the J gene TRBJ1-2; 9 nucleotides line up with TRBD1. Unmatched junction bases numbered 6, after V lost 4 bases and J lost 3 bases. CDR1 LNHDA and CDR2 SQIVND come from the germline V gene (reference sequence). The CDR3 sequence is 15 residues long. CDR3 protein: CASSTGTGLDYGYTF. Written as DNA, the CDR3 is TGTGCCAGTAGTACCGGGACAGGGCTTGACTATGGCTACACCTTC.

The chain carries TRBV4-1 and TRBJ2-5; TRBD1 is a possible D gene (6 bases). This CDR3 spans 15 amino acids. Per germline, CDR1 MGHRA and CDR2 YSYEKL. The V end was cut by 3 bases, the J end by 5 bases, with 16 bases between. The DNA for the CDR3 is TGCGCCAGCAGCCACCCCGGGGCAGGGGACGAGACCCAGTACTTC. Protein sequence: CASSHPGAGDETQYF.

The gene calls are TRBV11-2 and TRBJ2-4; D may be TRBD2 (6 bases). Germline CDR1 and CDR2: SGHAT and FQNNGV. The V and J ends lost 3 bases and 6 bases respectively, with 15 bases between them. The CDR3 sequence is 15 residues long. The CDR3 is CASSFWRGLRNIQYF. In DNA form, the CDR3 reads TGTGCCAGCAGCTTCTGGAGGGGTCTGAGAAACATTCAGTACTTC.

The CDR3 coding sequence is TGTGCCAGTAGCCCTTTCCTCGATAAGAGGGAGCAGTTCTTC. Translation: CASSPFLDKREQFF. The chain joins TRBV19 to TRBJ2-1, with unresolved D. Germline loops: CDR1 LNHDA, CDR2 SQIVND (reference sequence). There are 14 residues in the CDR3. Trimming removed 6 bases from V and 10 bases from J, with 19 bases in between.

This clone was observed a single time. V and J are TRBV27 and TRBJ2-5, with 7 positions matching TRBD1. CDR3 size: 14 residues. V lost 5 bases, J lost 0 bases, and 3 bases stayed unmatched. Germline-derived CDR1 and CDR2 are MNHEY and SMNVEV (reference sequence). CDR3 sequence reads: CASSLTGYQETQYF. Here the CDR3 DNA reads TGTGCCAGCAGTCTGACAGGGTACCAAGAGACCCAGTACTTC.

The rearrangement joins TRBV4-1 to TRBJ2-3; 8 nucleotides align to TRBD2. V lost 2 bases and J lost 4; bases outside the gene matches: 5. Per the germline V gene, CDR1 is MGHRA and CDR2 is YSYEKL. The CDR3 is 15 amino acids. CDR3 amino acids: CASSQKAGVADTQYF. The CDR3 nucleotides read TGCGCCAGCAGCCAAAAAGCGGGAGTAGCAGATACGCAGTATTTT.

The chain joins TRBV4-1 to TRBJ1-4; D call uncertain. V lost 8 bases and J 8 bases, leaving 9 bases between the germline ends. Germline CDR1 MGHRA, CDR2 YSYEKL. This CDR3 contains 11 residues. The CDR3 spells CASGRGEKLFF. The CDR3 nucleotides are TGCGCCAGCGGCCGAGGGGAAAAACTGTTTTTT.

The rearrangement links TRBV6-5 to TRBJ2-3; 12 positions agree with TRBD2. The CDR3 loop spans 16 amino acids. The germline V gene encodes CDR1 MNHEY and CDR2 SVGAGI. V trimming: 0 bases; J trimming: 4 bases; junction bases outside the gene matches: 2. DNA for the CDR3: TGTGCCAGCAGTTACTCGGCTAGCGGGAGGGCAGATACGCAGTATTTT. Translating it yields CASSYSASGRADTQYF.

The chain uses TRBV6-5 and TRBJ1-5; TRBD1 might be the D (5 bases). The CDR3 is made up of 13 amino acids. Trimming left V 6 bases short and J 2 bases short, with 8 bases between. Germline V CDR1 and CDR2: MNHEY, SVGAGI. The CDR3: CASSLQGNQPQHF. CDR3 in DNA: TGTGCCAGCAGCTTACAGGGCAATCAGCCCCAGCATTTT.

The chain joins TRBV5-1 to TRBJ2-2; D not resolved. CDR1 and CDR2 (germline): SGHRS, YFSETQ. The V and J ends lost 1 base and 4 bases respectively, with 11 bases between them. This CDR3 contains 15 residues. CDR3 nucleotides: TGCGCCAGCAGCTTGTTGGTTTCGGGCACCGGGGAGCTGTTTTTT. The encoded protein is CASSLLVSGTGELFF.

CDR3 residues: CASSSLAGANTGELFF. CDR3 nucleotides: TGTGCCAGCAGCTCCTTAGCGGGAGCAAACACCGGGGAGCTGTTTTTT. This rearrangement joins TRBV7-2 to TRBJ2-2, with 9 bases matching TRBD2. V lost 4 bases, J lost 2 bases, and 5 bases stayed unmatched. The CDR3 has 16 residues. Per germline, CDR1 SGHTA and CDR2 FQGNSA. Combining the CDR3 with reference TRBV7-2 and TRBJ2-2 gives the whole variable domain GAGVSQSPSNKVTEKGKDVELRCDPISGHTALYWYRQSLGQGLEFLIYFQGNSAPDKSGLPSDRFSAERTGGSVSTLTIQRTQQEDSAVYLCASSSLAGANTGELFFGEGSRLTVL.

The DNA of the CDR3 is TGCGCCAGCAGCTTGGAAGCGGGAGGTCCCAGGGATACGCAGTATTTT. Amino acids: CASSLEAGGPRDTQYF. The rearrangement joins TRBV5-1 to TRBJ2-3; 9 bases are a match to TRBD2. From germline, CDR1 is SGHRS and CDR2 YFSETQ. The CDR3 runs to 16 residues. V was pared by 0 bases and J by 6 bases, with 8 bases of the junction left unmatched.

This chain links TRBV7-9 with TRBJ2-5; a weak D match, TRBD2 (6 bases). Looked up from germline, CDR1 is SEHNR and CDR2 is FQNEAQ (reference sequence). With 5 bases removed from V and 5 bases from J, the gap between germline ends came to 18 bases. The CDR3 length is 15 residues. DNA for the CDR3: TGTGCCAGCAGCCGGACTAAAAAAGAGCACGAGACCCAGTACTTC. Amino acids: CASSRTKKEHETQYF.

The CDR3 bases are TGTGCCAGCAGTGACAGCTCCTACGAGCAGTACTTC. Translating gives CASSDSSYEQYF. The J gene is TRBJ2-7, the V gene TRBV2; D remains ambiguous. The CDR3 has 12 amino acids. V was shortened by 3 bases and J by 0 bases, with 3 bases between the two germline ends. The germline V gene has CDR1 SNHLY and CDR2 FYNNEI. Together with reference TRBV2 and TRBJ2-7, the CDR3 gives the full variable domain: EPEVTQTPSHQVTQMGQEVILRCVPISNHLYFYWYRQILGQKVEFLVSFYNNEISEKSEIFDDQFSVERPDGSNFTLKIRSTKLEDSAMYFCASSDSSYEQYFGPGTRLTVT.

The chain is built from TRBV19 and TRBJ2-1; D not certain. This CDR3 comprises 15 residues. The V gene's germline CDR1 is LNHDA and CDR2 SQIVND (reference sequence). V was clipped by 0 bases and J by 0 bases, with 6 bases between them. The CDR3 region has the DNA TGTGCCAGTAGTATAGATCAATCCTCCTACAATGAGCAGTTCTTC. It is translated as CASSIDQSSYNEQFF.

The J gene is TRBJ2-7, the V gene TRBV28, with 7 bases identical to TRBD2. The germline V gene has CDR1 MDHEN and CDR2 SYDVKM. Trimming took 2 bases from V and 4 from J; bases not matched to a gene: 14. The CDR3 length is 17 residues. The chain's CDR3 is CASSLEIWASGVYEQYF. For the CDR3, the DNA is TGTGCCAGCAGTTTAGAAATATGGGCTAGCGGAGTATACGAGCAGTACTTC.

This rearrangement joins TRBV7-8 to TRBJ2-7; 8 bases map to TRBD1. V shed 0 bases, J shed 6 bases, and the junction held 10 bases outside the gene matches. Germline CDR1 reads SGHVS; CDR2 reads FQNEAQ. This CDR3 spans 16 amino acids. The DNA of the CDR3 is TGTGCCAGCAGCTTAGCCGGGGACAGGAACCCTCTCGAGCAGTACTTC. It codes for CASSLAGDRNPLEQYF.

The chain is built from TRBV28 and TRBJ2-1; D might be TRBD1 (6 bases). The CDR3 runs 14 residues. In germline, CDR1 is MDHEN, CDR2 SYDVKM. Between the trimmed V and J ends, which lost 6 bases and 2 bases, there was a span of 11 bases. Here the CDR3 DNA reads TGTGCCAGCAGACAGACAGGAACCTACAATGAGCAGTTCTTC. Its translation is CASRQTGTYNEQFF.

V and J are TRBV27 and TRBJ2-2; D gene ambiguous. This CDR3 region has 14 residues. V was clipped by 2 bases and J by 3 bases, with 7 bases between them. Germline V gives CDR1 MNHEY, CDR2 SMNVEV (reference sequence). The CDR3 coding sequence is TGTGCCAGCAGTTTACTTCTATACACCGGGGAGCTGTTTTTT. This gives the protein CASSLLLYTGELFF.

The rearrangement uses TRBV11-2 and TRBJ1-2; no clear D. In germline, CDR1 is SGHAT, CDR2 FQNNGV. The V and J ends lost 2 bases and 7 bases respectively, with 11 bases between them. This CDR3 spans 13 amino acids. CDR3 sequence: CASSLSGVGGYTF. CDR3 bases: TGTGCCAGCAGCTTATCCGGAGTGGGTGGCTACACCTTC.

The chain couples TRBV28 to TRBJ2-3; 9 bases agree with TRBD2. This CDR3 is 21 amino acids long. After removal of 4 bases from V and 2 bases from J, the junction contained 22 bases not matched to a gene. Per germline, CDR1 MDHEN and CDR2 SYDVKM. The CDR3 coding sequence is TGTGCCAGCAGTTCTCCCGGCCCCTTCGTACTAGCGGGCGCACCCACAGATACGCAGTATTTT. Translated: CASSSPGPFVLAGAPTDTQYF.

For the CDR3, the DNA is TGCGCCAGCAGCCAAGGGAGCGGTGTGAACACTGAAGCTTTCTTT. It is translated as CASSQGSGVNTEAFF. This chain uses TRBV4-1 with TRBJ1-1; D ambiguous. Trimming removed 1 base at V and 0 bases at J, with 9 bases between. This CDR3 region has 15 residues. Germline values: CDR1 MGHRA, CDR2 YSYEKL.